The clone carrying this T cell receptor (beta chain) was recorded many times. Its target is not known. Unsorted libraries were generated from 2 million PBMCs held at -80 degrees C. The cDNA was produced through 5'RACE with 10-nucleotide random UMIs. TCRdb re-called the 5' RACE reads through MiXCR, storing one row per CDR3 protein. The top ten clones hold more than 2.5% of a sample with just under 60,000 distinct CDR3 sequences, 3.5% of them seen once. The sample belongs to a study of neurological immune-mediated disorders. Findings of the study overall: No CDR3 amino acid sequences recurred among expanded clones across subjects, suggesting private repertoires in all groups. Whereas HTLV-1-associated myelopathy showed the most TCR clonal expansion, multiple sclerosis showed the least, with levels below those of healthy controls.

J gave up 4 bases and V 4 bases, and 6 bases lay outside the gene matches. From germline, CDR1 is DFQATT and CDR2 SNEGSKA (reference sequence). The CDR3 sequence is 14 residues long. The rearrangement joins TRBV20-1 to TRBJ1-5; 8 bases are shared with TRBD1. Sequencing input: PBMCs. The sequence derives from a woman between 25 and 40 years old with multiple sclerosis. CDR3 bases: TGCAGTGCTATGGACAGGGTGACTAATCAGCCCCAGCATTTT. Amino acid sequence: CSAMDRVTNQPQHF.